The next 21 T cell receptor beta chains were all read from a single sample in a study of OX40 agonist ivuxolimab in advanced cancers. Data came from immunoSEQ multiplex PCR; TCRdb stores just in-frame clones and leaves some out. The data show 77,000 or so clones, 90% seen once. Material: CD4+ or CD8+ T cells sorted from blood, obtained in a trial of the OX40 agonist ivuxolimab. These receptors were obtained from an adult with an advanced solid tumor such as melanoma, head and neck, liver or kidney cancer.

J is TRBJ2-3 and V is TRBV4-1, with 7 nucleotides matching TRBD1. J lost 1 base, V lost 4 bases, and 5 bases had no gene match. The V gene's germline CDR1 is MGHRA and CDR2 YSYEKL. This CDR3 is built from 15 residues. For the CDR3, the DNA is TGCGCCAGCAGCCTTCAAACAGGGGGCACAGATACGCAGTATTTT. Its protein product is CASSLQTGGTDTQYF.

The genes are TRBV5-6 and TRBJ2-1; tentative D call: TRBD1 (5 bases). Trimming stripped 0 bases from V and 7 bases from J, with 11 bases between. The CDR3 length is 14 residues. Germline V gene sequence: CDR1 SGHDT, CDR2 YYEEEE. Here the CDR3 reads CASSLVNRLNEQFF. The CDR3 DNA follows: TGTGCCAGCAGCTTGGTCAACAGGTTAAATGAGCAGTTCTTC.

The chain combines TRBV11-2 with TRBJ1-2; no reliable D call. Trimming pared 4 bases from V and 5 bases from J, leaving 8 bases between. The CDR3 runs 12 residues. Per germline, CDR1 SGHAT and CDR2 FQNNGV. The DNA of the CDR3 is TGTGCCAGCAGCTCCTCCTTATATGGCTACACCTTC. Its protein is CASSSSLYGYTF.

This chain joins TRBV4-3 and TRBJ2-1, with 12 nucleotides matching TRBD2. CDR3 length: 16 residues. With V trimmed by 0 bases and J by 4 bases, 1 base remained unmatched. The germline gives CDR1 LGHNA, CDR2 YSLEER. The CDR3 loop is CASSQEGLAGYNEQFF. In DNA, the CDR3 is TGCGCCAGCAGCCAAGAAGGACTAGCGGGGTACAATGAGCAGTTCTTC.

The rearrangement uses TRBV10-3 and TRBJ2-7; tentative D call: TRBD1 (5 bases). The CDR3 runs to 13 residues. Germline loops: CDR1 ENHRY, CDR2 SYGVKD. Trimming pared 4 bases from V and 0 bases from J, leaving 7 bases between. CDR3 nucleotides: TGTGCCATCAGTGGACAGAGCTCCTACGAGCAGTACTTC. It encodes CAISGQSSYEQYF.

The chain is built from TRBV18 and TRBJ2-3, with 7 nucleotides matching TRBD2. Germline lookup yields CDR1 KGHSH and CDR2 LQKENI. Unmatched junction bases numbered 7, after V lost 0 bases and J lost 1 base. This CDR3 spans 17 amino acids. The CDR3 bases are TGTGCCAGCTCACCACCATTGCGGGAGAGAGGCACAGATACGCAGTATTTT. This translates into CASSPPLRERGTDTQYF.

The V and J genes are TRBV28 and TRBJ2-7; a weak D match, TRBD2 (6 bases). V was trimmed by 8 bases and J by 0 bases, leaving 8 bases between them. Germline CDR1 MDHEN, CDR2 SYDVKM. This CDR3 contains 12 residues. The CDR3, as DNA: TGTGCCAGCGGCGGGAACTCCTACGAGCAGTACTTC. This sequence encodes CASGGNSYEQYF.

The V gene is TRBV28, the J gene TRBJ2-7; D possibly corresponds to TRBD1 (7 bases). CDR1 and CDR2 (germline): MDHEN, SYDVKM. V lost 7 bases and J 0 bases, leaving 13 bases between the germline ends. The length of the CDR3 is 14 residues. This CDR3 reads CASTRGASSYEQYF. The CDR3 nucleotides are TGTGCCAGCACCAGGGGGGCCAGCTCCTACGAGCAGTACTTC.

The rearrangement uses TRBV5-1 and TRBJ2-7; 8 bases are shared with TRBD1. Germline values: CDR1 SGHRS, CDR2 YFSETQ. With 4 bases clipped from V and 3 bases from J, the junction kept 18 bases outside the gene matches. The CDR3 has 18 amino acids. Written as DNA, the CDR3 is TGCGCCAGCAGCCAATTACCCTCCGGGCAGGGGGCATACTACGAGCAGTACTTC. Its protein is CASSQLPSGQGAYYEQYF.

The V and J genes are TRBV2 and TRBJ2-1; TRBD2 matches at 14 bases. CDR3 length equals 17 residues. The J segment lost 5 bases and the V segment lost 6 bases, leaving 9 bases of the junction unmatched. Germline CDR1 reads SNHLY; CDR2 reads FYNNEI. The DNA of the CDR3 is TGTGCCAGCAGCCCAGGACTAGCGGGGGGTGCTGACAATGAGCAGTTCTTC. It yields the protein CASSPGLAGGADNEQFF.

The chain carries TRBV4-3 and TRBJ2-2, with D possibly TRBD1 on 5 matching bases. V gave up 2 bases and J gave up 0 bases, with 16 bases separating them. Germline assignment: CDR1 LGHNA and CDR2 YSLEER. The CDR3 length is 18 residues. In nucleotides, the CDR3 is TGCGCCAGCAGCCAACTCTTAGGGGCAGAAACGAACACCGGGGAGCTGTTTTTT. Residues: CASSQLLGAETNTGELFF.

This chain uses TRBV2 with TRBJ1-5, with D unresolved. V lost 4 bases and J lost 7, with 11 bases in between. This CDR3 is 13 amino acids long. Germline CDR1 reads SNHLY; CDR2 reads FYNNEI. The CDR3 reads CASSGLVRQPQHF. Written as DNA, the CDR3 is TGTGCCAGCAGTGGACTGGTGAGACAGCCCCAGCATTTT.

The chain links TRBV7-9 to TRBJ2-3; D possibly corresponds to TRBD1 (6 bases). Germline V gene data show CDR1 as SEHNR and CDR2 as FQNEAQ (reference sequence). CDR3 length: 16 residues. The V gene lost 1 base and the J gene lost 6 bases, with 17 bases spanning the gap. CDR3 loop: CASSLVAGAGADTQYF. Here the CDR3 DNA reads TGTGCCAGCAGCTTAGTAGCAGGGGCAGGGGCCGATACGCAGTATTTT.

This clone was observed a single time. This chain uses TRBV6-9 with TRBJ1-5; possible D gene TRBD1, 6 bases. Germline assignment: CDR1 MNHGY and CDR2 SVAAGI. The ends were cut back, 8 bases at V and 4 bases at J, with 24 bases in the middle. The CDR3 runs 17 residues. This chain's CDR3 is CASGRTRRQVENQPQHF. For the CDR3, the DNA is TGTGCCAGCGGACGAACCCGAAGACAGGTTGAAAATCAGCCCCAGCATTTT.

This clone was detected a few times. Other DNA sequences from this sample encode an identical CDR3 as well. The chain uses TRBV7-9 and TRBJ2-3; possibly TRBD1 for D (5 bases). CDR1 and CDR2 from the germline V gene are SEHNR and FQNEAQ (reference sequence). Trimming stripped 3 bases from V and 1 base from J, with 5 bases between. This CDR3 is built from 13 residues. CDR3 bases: TGTGCCAGCAGCTTCAGGGGCACAGATACGCAGTATTTT. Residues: CASSFRGTDTQYF.

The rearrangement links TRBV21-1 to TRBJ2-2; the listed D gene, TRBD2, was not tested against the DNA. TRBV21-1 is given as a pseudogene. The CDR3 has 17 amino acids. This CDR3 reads CASSTGLAGKNTGELFF. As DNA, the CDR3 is TGTGCCAGCAGCACCGGACTAGCGGGGAAGAACACCGGGGAGCTGTTTTTT.

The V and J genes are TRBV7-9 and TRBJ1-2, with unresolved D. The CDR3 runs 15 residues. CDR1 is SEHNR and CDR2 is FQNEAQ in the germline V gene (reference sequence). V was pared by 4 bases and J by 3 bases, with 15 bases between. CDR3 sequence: CASSSDSGGDYGYTF. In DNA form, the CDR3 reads TGTGCCAGCAGCTCGGACTCTGGAGGCGACTATGGCTACACCTTC.

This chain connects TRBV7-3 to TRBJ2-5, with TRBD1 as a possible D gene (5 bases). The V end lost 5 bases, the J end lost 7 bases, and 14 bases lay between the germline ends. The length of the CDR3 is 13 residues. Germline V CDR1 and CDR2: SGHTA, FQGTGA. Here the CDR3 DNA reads TGTGCCAGCAGCCCAGGGTCCCAGAGGACCCAGTACTTC. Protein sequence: CASSPGSQRTQYF.

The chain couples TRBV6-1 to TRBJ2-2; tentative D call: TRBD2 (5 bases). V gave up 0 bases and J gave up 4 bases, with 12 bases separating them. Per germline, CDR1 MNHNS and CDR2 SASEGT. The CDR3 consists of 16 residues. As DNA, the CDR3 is TGTGCCAGCAGTGAAGCGCTGTCGGGGATCACCGGGGAGCTGTTTTTT. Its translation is CASSEALSGITGELFF.

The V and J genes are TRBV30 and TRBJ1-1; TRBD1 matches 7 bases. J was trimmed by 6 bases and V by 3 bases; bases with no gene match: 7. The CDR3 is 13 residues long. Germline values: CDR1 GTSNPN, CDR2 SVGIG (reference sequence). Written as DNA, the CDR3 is TGTGCCTGGAGGAGACAGGGCCTGCCTGAAGCTTTCTTT. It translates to CAWRRQGLPEAFF. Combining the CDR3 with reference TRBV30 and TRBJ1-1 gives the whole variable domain SQTIHQWPATLVQPVGSPLSLECTVEGTSNPNLYWYRQAAGRGLQLLFYSVGIGQISSEVPQNLSASRPQDRQFILSSKKLLLSDSGFYLCAWRRQGLPEAFFGQGTRLTVV.

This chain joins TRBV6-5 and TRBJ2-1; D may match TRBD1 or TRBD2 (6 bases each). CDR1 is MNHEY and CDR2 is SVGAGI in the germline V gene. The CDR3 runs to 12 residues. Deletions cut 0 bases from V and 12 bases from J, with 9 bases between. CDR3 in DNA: TGTGCCAGCAGTTACTCGGGGGGCCGGCAGTTCTTC. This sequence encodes CASSYSGGRQFF.